This T cell receptor beta chain comes out of a study of identical twins. Whole-study results and caveats: Sequences that were beta out-of-frame showed weaker excess twin sharing. In cord blood, abundant beta clonotypes had fewer insertions; memory showed no trend.

Donors were all healthy Caucasians. TCRdb itself ran the 5' RACE reads through MiXCR, one entry per CDR3 protein. This sample has 750,000 to 950,000 distinct CDR3 sequences, with 9% to 15% found just once. As for this clonotype: Its antigen is undetermined.

The data were also submitted as part of a second study, on yellow fever vaccine responses in identical twins.

The receptor was derived from a young woman in good health. What was sequenced was PBMCs.

The CDR3 spells CASSRDRLDQETQYF. Written as DNA, the CDR3 is TGTGCCAGCAGTCGGGACAGGTTGGACCAAGAGACCCAGTACTTC. The chain recombines TRBV6-1 with TRBJ2-5, with 8 bases fitting TRBD1. The V and J ends lost 5 bases and 0 bases, in that order; junction bases with no gene match: 5. Germline CDR1 and CDR2: MNHNS and SASEGT. This CDR3 has 15 residues.